The 23 T cell receptor beta chains presented below share a single source sample, sequenced in a study of blood T cell repertoires in COVID-19. Only in-frame clones appear in the TCRdb table, and some are missing; sequencing was by immunoSEQ multiplex PCR. Of about 250,000 clones listed, roughly nine tenths are singletons. The sample taken for sequencing was peripheral blood. The origin of the receptors is a woman in her sixties who had recovered from COVID-19.

The V gene is TRBV4-2, the J gene TRBJ1-6, with D maybe TRBD1 (6 bases). The length of the CDR3 is 16 residues. The ends were cut back, 0 bases at V and 5 bases at J, with 11 bases in the middle. CDR1 is LGHNA and CDR2 is YNFKEQ in the germline V gene. This chain's CDR3 is CASSQDPRGNNSPLHF. In DNA form, the CDR3 reads TGTGCCAGCAGCCAAGACCCCAGGGGTAATAATTCACCCCTCCACTTT.

This rearrangement joins TRBV19 to TRBJ2-2; 10 bases are shared with TRBD1. This CDR3 is 16 amino acids long. Trimming cost V 9 bases and J 4 bases; bases outside gene matches: 11. Germline loops: CDR1 LNHDA, CDR2 SQIVND (reference sequence). Here the CDR3 DNA reads TGTGCCAGGGTCGTCAGGGGACAGGGGTGCACCGGGGAGCTGTTTTTT. Protein product: CARVVRGQGCTGELFF.

The J gene is TRBJ2-1, the V gene TRBV2, with D maybe TRBD1 (6 bases). V shed 5 bases and J shed 0 bases, with 11 bases lying between them. Germline CDR1 and CDR2: SNHLY and FYNNEI. This CDR3 contains 15 residues. The CDR3 sequence: CASSWTAFSYNEQFF. As DNA, the CDR3 is TGTGCCAGCAGTTGGACAGCCTTCTCCTACAATGAGCAGTTCTTC.

The chain is built from TRBV5-6 and TRBJ1-6; D ambiguous. The CDR3 length is 16 residues. Between the trimmed V and J ends, which lost 4 bases and 3 bases, there was a span of 14 bases. The germline gives CDR1 SGHDT, CDR2 YYEEEE. CDR3 DNA sequence: TGTGCCAGCAGCCCCAGTAGAGCGAACTATAATTCACCCCTCCACTTT. As protein: CASSPSRANYNSPLHF.

This clone was detected only a few times. The same CDR3 is also encoded by other DNA sequences in this sample. The rearrangement links TRBV11-2 to TRBJ1-2; 8 nucleotides line up with TRBD1. The germline V gene encodes CDR1 SGHAT and CDR2 FQNNGV. J gave up 3 bases and V 5 bases, and 2 bases lay outside the gene matches. CDR3 size: 13 residues. The CDR3 nucleotides are TGTGCCAGCAGCCCGGACAGGGACTATGGCTACACCTTC. It codes for CASSPDRDYGYTF.

The V gene is TRBV4-2, the J gene TRBJ2-1, with 9 positions matching TRBD1. With V trimmed by 4 bases and J by 7 bases, 11 bases remained unmatched. The CDR3 is made up of 16 amino acids. Looked up from germline, CDR1 is LGHNA and CDR2 is YNFKEQ. CDR3 protein: CASSRTGGAVGNEQFF. CDR3 in DNA: TGTGCCAGCAGCCGAACAGGGGGCGCGGTCGGAAATGAGCAGTTCTTC.

This rearrangement joins TRBV11-3 to TRBJ1-1, with a possible D match to TRBD1 (5 bases). CDR3 length: 13 amino acids. CDR1 is SGHNT and CDR2 is YENEEA in the germline V gene. With 5 bases removed from V and 5 bases from J, the gap between germline ends came to 12 bases. In DNA, the CDR3 is TGTGCCAGCAGCCAGGGATTTGGGACTGAAGCTTTCTTT. Translation gives CASSQGFGTEAFF. Using reference TRBV11-3 and TRBJ1-1 for the parts outside the CDR3, the full variable domain is EAGVVQSPRYKIIEKKQPVAFWCNPISGHNTLYWYLQNLGQGPELLIRYENEEAVDDSQLPKDRFSAERLKGVDSTLKIQPAELGDSAVYLCASSQGFGTEAFFGQGTRLTVV.

The rearrangement links TRBV11-2 to TRBJ2-1; TRBD2 aligns across 7 bases. With V trimmed by 1 base and J by 1 base, 4 bases remained unmatched. From germline, CDR1 is SGHAT and CDR2 FQNNGV. The CDR3 is 16 amino acids. The CDR3 region is CASSLAVGGSYNEQFF. CDR3 bases: TGTGCCAGCAGCTTAGCGGTCGGGGGGTCCTACAATGAGCAGTTCTTC.

With respect to this clone: One end of the junction fails to match germline, which may point to a read error. The V call is TRBV7-3, the J call TRBJ1-5; the match to TRBD1 covers 8 bases. The CDR3 spans 14 residues. From germline, CDR1 is SGHTA and CDR2 FQGTGA. As DNA, the CDR3 is TGTGCCAGCAACTTAAGGACAGGGAGGGGGCCCCAGCATTTT. The encoded protein is CASNLRTGRGPQHF.

The V gene is TRBV9, the J gene TRBJ2-1; 7 nucleotides match TRBD2. J lost 0 bases, V lost 0 bases, and 3 bases had no gene match. CDR3 length: 16 amino acids. CDR1 and CDR2 (germline): SGDLS, YYNGEE. CDR3 protein: CASSVEGLPSYNEQFF. CDR3 coding DNA: TGTGCCAGCAGCGTAGAGGGACTACCCTCCTACAATGAGCAGTTCTTC.

This chain joins TRBV6-2 or TRBV6-3 and TRBJ1-2; unclear D gene. V was clipped by 6 bases and J by 8 bases, with 13 bases between them. The germline gives CDR1 MNHEY, CDR2 SVGEGT. The CDR3 contains 12 residues. Here the CDR3 DNA reads TGTGCCAGCAGCCCCTCGTACGGGGGCTACACCTTC. This translates into CASSPSYGGYTF.

The chain employs TRBV11-3 and TRBJ2-5; 9 bases agree with TRBD2. The J segment lost 3 bases and the V segment lost 5 bases, leaving 7 bases of the junction unmatched. From germline, CDR1 is SGHNT and CDR2 YENEEA. The CDR3 extends over 15 amino acids. The CDR3 loop is CASSPGLAPEETQYF. CDR3 nucleotides: TGTGCCAGCAGCCCCGGACTAGCGCCGGAAGAGACCCAGTACTTC.

The chain carries TRBV28 and TRBJ1-5; D gene unclear. The V gene lost 1 base and the J gene lost 1 base, with 8 bases spanning the gap. The CDR3 covers 15 residues. CDR1 MDHEN and CDR2 SYDVKM come from the germline V gene. This CDR3 is CASSLFFRSNQPQHF. Here the CDR3 DNA reads TGTGCCAGCAGTTTATTTTTCCGGAGCAATCAGCCCCAGCATTTT.

This rearrangement joins TRBV28 to TRBJ1-5; D call uncertain. The CDR3 consists of 15 residues. From germline, CDR1 is MDHEN and CDR2 SYDVKM. Trimming pared 5 bases from V and 5 bases from J, leaving 16 bases between. The CDR3 loop reads CASSPRKGGDQPQHF. The CDR3 DNA follows: TGTGCCAGCAGTCCCCGTAAGGGCGGGGATCAGCCCCAGCATTTT.

This chain uses TRBV27 with TRBJ2-2, with 11 bases lining up with TRBD2. The CDR3 is made up of 13 amino acids. CDR1 is MNHEY and CDR2 is SMNVEV in the germline V gene (reference sequence). V lost 6 bases to trimming and J lost 8 bases; unmatched junction nucleotides: 2. As DNA, the CDR3 is TGTGCCAGCAGGCTAGCGGGAGGAGGGGAGCTGTTTTTT. Encoded protein: CASRLAGGGELFF.

Written as DNA, the CDR3 is TGCGCCAGCAGCCTGGGACTAGCGGGGGACACCCAAGAGACCCAGTACTTC. Its protein is CASSLGLAGDTQETQYF. The chain recombines TRBV5-1 with TRBJ2-5, with TRBD2 identical over 14 bases. The CDR3 extends over 17 amino acids. Germline CDR1 reads SGHRS; CDR2 reads YFSETQ. Losses at the gene ends were 4 bases for V and 1 base for J; bases not matched to a gene: 6.

The V call is TRBV2, the J call TRBJ1-6; D perhaps matches TRBD1 (5 bases). Trimming shortened V by 8 bases and J by 7 bases, and 15 bases separated the two germline ends. This CDR3 is built from 14 residues. CDR1 and CDR2 (germline): SNHLY, FYNNEI. For the CDR3, the DNA is TGTGCCAGCTGGATCCGGGGGTTGAATTCACCCCTCCACTTT. Amino acid sequence: CASWIRGLNSPLHF. The variable domain in full, with the rest retrieved from reference TRBV2 and TRBJ1-6, is EPEVTQTPSHQVTQMGQEVILRCVPISNHLYFYWYRQILGQKVEFLVSFYNNEISEKSEIFDDQFSVERPDGSNFTLKIRSTKLEDSAMYFCASWIRGLNSPLHFGNGTRLTVT.

This chain links TRBV9 with TRBJ1-1; D may be TRBD1 (5 bases). The CDR3 consists of 17 residues. Germline V gene data show CDR1 as SGDLS and CDR2 as YYNGEE. V lost 4 bases, J lost 0 bases, and 19 bases lay in between. The CDR3: CASSPHKGSRLNTEAFF. Here the CDR3 DNA reads TGTGCCAGCAGCCCCCACAAGGGGTCCCGTTTGAACACTGAAGCTTTCTTT.

The chain recombines TRBV7-2 with TRBJ1-4, with 7 bases that match TRBD1. V gave up 5 bases and J gave up 8 bases; unmatched junction bases: 8. This CDR3 comprises 14 residues. Germline V CDR1 and CDR2: SGHTA, FQGNSA. Here the CDR3 DNA reads TGTGCCAGCAGCGCCAACAGGGGTGGGGAAAAACTGTTTTTT. This sequence encodes CASSANRGGEKLFF. Based on the CDR3 plus reference TRBV7-2 and TRBJ1-4, the full variable domain is GAGVSQSPSNKVTEKGKDVELRCDPISGHTALYWYRQSLGQGLEFLIYFQGNSAPDKSGLPSDRFSAERTGGSVSTLTIQRTQQEDSAVYLCASSANRGGEKLFFGSGTQLSVL.

This clone showed up just a few times. The genes are TRBV4-3 and TRBJ2-7, with 7 bases aligning to TRBD1. The junction had 3 bases not matched to a gene; V was cut back by 4 bases and J by 3 bases. Looked up from germline, CDR1 is LGHNA and CDR2 is YSLEER. The CDR3 spans 13 residues. This CDR3 is CASSPNRGYEQYF. In nucleotides, the CDR3 is TGCGCCAGCAGCCCCAACAGGGGCTACGAGCAGTACTTC.

The chain combines TRBV28 with TRBJ2-6; 11 nucleotides agree with TRBD1. This CDR3 is 17 amino acids long. Germline trimming cut 4 bases from V and 2 bases from J; bases unmatched to any gene: 4. Germline V gene lookup returns CDR1 MDHEN and CDR2 SYDVKM. For the CDR3, the DNA is TGTGCCAGCAGTTCAACGGGACAGGGGGCTGGGGCCAACGTCCTGACTTTC. It specifies CASSSTGQGAGANVLTF.

The V call is TRBV2, the J call TRBJ1-5, with D perhaps TRBD1 (5 bases). The germline gives CDR1 SNHLY, CDR2 FYNNEI. This CDR3 spans 13 amino acids. The V end lost 4 bases, the J end lost 6 bases, and 10 bases lay between the germline ends. The DNA for the CDR3 is TGTGCCAGCAGTGGACAGTTGGGTCAGCCCCAGCATTTT. It yields the protein CASSGQLGQPQHF.

The chain is built from TRBV7-3 and TRBJ2-6; no firm D call. There are 14 residues in the CDR3. V was cut by 5 bases and J by 0 bases, with 5 bases left in between. Germline CDR1 SGHTA, CDR2 FQGTGA. CDR3 nucleotides: TGTGCCAGCAGCCCTCCCTCTGGGGCCAACGTCCTGACTTTC. It translates to CASSPPSGANVLTF.